This T cell receptor (beta chain) was retrieved from a study of CXCR3-negative and CXCR3-positive naive CD8 T cells. Points from the study as a whole: TRB CDR3s were more hydrophobic in CXCR3-positive than in CXCR3-negative naive cells.

Triplicate sorting captured approximately 300,000 cells each from every CD8+ T cell subset. A CD45RO-CCR7+CD27+CD95- phenotype identified naive CD8+ T cells. Comments on this clonotype: Its antigen is not known.

Per the germline V gene, CDR1 is SGHTA and CDR2 is FQGNSA. The CDR3 sequence is 15 residues long. UMI-labeled 5' RACE TRB cDNA libraries were prepared from the cells. TCRdb re-called the 5' RACE reads and shows each CDR3 protein once, DNA omitted. This sample carries around 140,000 distinct CDR3 sequences, with about 0.37% going to the ten biggest clones. The sequenced sample was naive CXCR3+ CD8+ T cells from blood. Specified subset: CD45RO-CCR7+CD27+CD95- naive CD8+ T cells expressing CXCR3 (TNR3+). The rearrangement uses TRBV7-2 and TRBJ2-7. This sequence originates from a human donor in good health. Some clones in this sample may be carry-over from other donors' samples. The CDR3 loop reads CASSLPYLGLYEQYF.